What follows describes a single TCR beta chain. Its antigen is not yet known. No base quality information exists; no much larger clone differs at one position. CDR1 is given as MDHEN and CDR2 as SYDVKM, both from the germline V gene. The CDR3 has 13 amino acids, counting the end cysteine and phenylalanine. Left in the record is the CDR3 DNA by itself, 39 bases read in frame from the first base. The germline ends are 9 bases apart after V is trimmed by 6 bases and J by 1 base. These data are taken from a study of blood T cell repertoires in COVID-19 (dated by TCRdb to 2020 to 2022). Looking at the study overall: The collaborator samples originated in the United States, Italy and Spain and spanned the acute and convalescent phases of COVID-19. A freely available public database, intended as a resource for researchers studying the immune response to SARS-CoV-2, is where the repertoires were released. The dataset comprised deeply sampled blood TCRbeta repertoires from subjects exposed to, actively infected with, or recovered from COVID-19. HLA class I and class II types, where available, came from metadata supplied by the sample provider rather than from assay-based typing. The samples were drawn from the first 160 participants of the ongoing ImmuneRACE study and from more than 1,000 subjects provided by 6 global collaborators. The sample metadata nearly always contained a de-identified subject ID, COVID-19 status, age in years and sex. The prospective study material was composed of cDNA or gDNA derived from T cells, B-cell-depleted T cells, or PBMCs.

Collaborating institutions collected whole blood in K2EDTA tubes following their own protocols. For TCRbeta analysis, collaborators shipped samples in one of three forms: frozen whole blood, isolated PBMCs, or DNA extracted from either of those sample types. The paper as a whole reports these results and caveats: The quantity of clinical and demographic metadata differed by source and by participant and was supplied without curation.

The immunoSEQ Assay, a bias-controlled multiplex PCR, was used to amplify TCRbeta CDR3 regions from genomic DNA. In the paper's pipeline: The number of nucleated cells in each sample was estimated from the amplification of reference gene primers within the assay. To quantify the absolute abundance of each unique TCRbeta CDR3 rearrangement, sequence reads were collapsed and filtered. For each sample, productive Simpson clonality was calculated by taking the square root of Simpson's diversity index across productive rearrangements. Entries here come from immuneACCESS through TCRdb and include only in-frame sequences with V and J called. Some clones fail to appear in such tables; in the studies checked, an unresolved V gene covers under half of the shortfall, and the cause of the remainder is unknown. V and J calls and clone size are given by that table; D and trimming were obtained from the DNA. Here the sample has more than 35,000 clones; about four fifths occur a single time. Under 50% of the sample goes to the ten largest clones.

The specimen sequenced was peripheral blood. The TCR comes from a man at least 80 years old with active or convalescent COVID-19. The sequence links TRBV28 to TRBJ1-1; TRBD1 might be the D gene, on 5 matching bases. The nucleotide sequence reads TGTGCCAGCAGCCTCGGGGGGAACACTGAAGCTTTCTTT. This translates into CASSLGGNTEAFF.